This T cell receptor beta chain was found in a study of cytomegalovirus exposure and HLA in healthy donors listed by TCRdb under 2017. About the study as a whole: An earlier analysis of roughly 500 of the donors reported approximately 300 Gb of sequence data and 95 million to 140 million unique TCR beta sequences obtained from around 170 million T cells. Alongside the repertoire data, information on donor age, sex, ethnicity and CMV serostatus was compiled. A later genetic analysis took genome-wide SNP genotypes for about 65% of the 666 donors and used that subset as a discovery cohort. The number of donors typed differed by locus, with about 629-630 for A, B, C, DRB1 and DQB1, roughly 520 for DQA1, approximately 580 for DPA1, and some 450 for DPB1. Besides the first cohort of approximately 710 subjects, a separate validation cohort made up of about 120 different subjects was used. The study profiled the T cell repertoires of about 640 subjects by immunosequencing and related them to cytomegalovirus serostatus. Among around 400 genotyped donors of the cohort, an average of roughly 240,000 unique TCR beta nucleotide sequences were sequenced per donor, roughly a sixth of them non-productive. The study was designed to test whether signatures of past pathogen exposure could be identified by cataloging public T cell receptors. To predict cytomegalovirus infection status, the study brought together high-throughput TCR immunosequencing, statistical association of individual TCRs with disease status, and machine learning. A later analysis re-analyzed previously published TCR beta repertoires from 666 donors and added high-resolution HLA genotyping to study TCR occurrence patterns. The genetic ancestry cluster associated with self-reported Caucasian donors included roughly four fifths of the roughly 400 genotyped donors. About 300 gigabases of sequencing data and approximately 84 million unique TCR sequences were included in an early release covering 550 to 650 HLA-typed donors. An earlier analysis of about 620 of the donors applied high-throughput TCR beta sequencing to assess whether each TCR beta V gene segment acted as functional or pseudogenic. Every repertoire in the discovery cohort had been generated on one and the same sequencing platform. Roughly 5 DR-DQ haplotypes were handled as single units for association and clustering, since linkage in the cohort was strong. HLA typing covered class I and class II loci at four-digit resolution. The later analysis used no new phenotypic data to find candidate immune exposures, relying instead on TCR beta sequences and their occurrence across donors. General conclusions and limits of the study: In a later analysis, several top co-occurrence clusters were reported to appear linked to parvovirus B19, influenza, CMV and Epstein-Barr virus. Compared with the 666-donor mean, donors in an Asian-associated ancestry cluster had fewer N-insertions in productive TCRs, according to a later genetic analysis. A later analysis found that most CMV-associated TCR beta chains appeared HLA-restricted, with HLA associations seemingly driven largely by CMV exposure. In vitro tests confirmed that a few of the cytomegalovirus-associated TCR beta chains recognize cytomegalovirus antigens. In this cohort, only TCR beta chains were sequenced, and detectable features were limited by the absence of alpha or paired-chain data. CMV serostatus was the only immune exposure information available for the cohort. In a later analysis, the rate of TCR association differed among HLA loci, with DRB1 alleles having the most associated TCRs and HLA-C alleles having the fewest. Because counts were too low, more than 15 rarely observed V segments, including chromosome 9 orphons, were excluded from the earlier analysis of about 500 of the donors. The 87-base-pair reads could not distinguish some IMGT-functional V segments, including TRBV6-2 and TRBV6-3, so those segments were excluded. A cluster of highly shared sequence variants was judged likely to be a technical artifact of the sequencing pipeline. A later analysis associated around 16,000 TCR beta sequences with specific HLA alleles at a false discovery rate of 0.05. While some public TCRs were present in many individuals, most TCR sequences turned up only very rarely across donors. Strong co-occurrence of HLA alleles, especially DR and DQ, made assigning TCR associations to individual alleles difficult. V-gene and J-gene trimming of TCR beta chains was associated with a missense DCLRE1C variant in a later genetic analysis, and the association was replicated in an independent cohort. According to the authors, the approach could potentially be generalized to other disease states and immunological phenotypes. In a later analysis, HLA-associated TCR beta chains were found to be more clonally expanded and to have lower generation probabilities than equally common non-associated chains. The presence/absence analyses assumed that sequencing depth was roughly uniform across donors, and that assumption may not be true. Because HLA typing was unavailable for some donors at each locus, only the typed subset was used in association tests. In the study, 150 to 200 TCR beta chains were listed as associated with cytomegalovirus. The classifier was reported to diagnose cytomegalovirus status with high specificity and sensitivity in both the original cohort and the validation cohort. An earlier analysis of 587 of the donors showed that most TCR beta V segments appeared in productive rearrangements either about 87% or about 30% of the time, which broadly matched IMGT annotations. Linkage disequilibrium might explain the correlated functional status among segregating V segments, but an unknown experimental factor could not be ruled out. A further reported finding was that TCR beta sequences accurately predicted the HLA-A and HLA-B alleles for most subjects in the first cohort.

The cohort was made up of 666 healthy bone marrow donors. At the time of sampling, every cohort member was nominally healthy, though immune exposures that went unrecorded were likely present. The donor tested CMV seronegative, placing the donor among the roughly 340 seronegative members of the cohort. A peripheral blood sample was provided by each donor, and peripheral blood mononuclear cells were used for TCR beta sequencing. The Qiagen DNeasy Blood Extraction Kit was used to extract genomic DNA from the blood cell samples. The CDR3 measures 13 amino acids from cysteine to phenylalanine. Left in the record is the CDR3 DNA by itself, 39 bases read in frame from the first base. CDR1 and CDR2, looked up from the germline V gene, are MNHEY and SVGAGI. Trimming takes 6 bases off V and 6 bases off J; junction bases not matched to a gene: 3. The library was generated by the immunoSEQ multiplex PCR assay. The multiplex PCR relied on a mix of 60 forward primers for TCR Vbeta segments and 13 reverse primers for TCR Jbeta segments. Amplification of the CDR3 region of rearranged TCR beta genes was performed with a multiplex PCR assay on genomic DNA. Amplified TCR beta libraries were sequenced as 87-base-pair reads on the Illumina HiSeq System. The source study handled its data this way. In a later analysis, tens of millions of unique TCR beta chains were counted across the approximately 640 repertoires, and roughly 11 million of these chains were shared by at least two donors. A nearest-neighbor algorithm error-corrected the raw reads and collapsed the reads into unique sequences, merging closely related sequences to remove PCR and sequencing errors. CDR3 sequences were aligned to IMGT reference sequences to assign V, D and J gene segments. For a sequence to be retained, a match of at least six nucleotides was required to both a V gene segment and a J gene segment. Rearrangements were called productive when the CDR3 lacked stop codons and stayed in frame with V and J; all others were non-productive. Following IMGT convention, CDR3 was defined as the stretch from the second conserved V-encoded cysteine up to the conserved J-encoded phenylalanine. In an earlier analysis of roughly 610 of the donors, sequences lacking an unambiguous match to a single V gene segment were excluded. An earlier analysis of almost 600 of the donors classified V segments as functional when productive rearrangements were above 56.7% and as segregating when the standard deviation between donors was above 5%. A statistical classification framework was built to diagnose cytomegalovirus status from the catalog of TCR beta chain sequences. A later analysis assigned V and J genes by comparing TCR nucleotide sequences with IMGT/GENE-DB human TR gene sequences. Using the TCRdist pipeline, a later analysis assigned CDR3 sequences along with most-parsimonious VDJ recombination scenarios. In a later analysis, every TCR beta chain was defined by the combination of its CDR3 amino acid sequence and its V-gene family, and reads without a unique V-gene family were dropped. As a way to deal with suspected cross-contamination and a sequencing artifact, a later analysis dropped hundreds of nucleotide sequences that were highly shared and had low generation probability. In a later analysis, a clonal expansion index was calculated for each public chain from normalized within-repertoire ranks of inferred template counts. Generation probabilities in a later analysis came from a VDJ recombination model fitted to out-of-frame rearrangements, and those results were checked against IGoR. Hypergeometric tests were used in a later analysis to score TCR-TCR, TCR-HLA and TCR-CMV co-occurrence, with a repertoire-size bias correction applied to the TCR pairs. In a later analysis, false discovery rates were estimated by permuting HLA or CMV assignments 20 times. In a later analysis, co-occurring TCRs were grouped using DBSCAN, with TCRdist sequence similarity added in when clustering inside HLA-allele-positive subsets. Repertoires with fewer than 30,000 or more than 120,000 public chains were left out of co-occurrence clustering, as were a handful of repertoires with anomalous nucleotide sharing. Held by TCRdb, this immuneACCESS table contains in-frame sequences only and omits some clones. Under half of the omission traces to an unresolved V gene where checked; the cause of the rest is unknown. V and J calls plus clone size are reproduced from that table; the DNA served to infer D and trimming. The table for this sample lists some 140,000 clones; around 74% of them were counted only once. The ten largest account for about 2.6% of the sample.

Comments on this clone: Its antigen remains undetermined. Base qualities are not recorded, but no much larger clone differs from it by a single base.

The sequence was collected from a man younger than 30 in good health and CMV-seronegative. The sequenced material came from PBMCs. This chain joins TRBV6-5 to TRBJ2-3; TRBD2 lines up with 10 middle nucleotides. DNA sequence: TGTGCCAGCAGAGCTAGCGGGGGTGATACGCAGTATTTT. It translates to CASRASGGDTQYF.